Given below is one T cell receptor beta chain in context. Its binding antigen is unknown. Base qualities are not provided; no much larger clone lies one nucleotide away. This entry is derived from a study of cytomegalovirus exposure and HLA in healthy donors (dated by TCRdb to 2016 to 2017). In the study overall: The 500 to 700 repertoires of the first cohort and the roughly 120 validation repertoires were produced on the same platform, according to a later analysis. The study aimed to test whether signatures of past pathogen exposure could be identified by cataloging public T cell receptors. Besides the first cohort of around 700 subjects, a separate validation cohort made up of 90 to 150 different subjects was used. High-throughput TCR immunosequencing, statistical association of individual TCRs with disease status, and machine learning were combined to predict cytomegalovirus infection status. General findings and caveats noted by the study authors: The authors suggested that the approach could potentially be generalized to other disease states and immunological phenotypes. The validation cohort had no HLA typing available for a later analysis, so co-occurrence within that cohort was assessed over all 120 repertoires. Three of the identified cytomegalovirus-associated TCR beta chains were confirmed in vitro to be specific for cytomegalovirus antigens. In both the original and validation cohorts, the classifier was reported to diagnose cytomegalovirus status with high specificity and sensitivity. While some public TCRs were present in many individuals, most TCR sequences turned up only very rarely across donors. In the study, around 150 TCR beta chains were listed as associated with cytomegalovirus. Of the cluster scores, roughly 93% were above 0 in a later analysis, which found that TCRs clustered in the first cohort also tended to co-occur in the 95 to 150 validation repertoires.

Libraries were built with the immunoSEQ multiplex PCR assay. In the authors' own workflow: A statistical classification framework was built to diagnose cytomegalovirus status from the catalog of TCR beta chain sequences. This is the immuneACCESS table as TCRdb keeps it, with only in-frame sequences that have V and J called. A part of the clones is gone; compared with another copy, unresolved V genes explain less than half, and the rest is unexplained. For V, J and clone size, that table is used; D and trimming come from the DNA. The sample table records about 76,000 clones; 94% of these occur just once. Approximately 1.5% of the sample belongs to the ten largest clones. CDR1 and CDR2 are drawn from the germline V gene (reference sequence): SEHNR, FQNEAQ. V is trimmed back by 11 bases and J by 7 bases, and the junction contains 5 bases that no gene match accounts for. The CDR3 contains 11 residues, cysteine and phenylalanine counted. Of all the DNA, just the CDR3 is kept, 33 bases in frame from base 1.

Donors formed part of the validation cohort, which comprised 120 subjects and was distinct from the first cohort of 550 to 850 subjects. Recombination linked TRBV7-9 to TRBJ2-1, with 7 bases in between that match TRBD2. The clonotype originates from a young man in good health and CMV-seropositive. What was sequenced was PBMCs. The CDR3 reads CALREGNEQFF. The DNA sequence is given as TGTGCCCTCAGGGAGGGGAATGAGCAGTTCTTC. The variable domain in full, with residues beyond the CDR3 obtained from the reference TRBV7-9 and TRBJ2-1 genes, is DTGVSQNPRHKITKRGQNVTFRCDPISEHNRLYWYRQTLGQGPEFLTYFQNEAQLEKSRLLSDRFSAERPKGSFSTLEIQRTEQGDSAMYLCALREGNEQFFGPGTRLTVL.